One sample yielded the 19 T cell receptor beta chains listed below, sequenced in a study of CD8 T cells in Susac syndrome. RNA, at 0.5 to 1 ug, was reverse transcribed with random hexamers. A single record per CDR3 protein comes from TCRdb applying MiXCR to the immunoSEQ multiplex PCR reads. The data hold 180,000 or so distinct CDR3 sequences, with about 96% observed a single time. Sequenced sample: CD4+ T cells from PBMCs. The receptors stem from a human donor with multiple sclerosis.

The genes are TRBV29-1 and TRBJ1-5; D might be TRBD1 (6 bases). The CDR3 is 14 residues long. The germline CDR1 and CDR2 sequences are SQVTM and ANQGSEA. The V gene lost 6 bases and the J gene lost 2 bases, with 14 bases spanning the gap. Here the CDR3 reads CSVASRGGNQPQHF. CDR3 in DNA: TGCAGCGTCGCCTCGAGGGGGGGCAATCAGCCCCAGCATTTT.

The chain carries TRBV30 and TRBJ1-5; unclear D gene. From germline, CDR1 is GTSNPN and CDR2 SVGIG (reference sequence). The CDR3 length is 15 residues. Between the trimmed V and J ends, which lost 5 bases and 6 bases, there was a span of 20 bases. In nucleotides, the CDR3 is TGTGCCTGGTCCCCCGCCTCCCTTCACGGTCAGCCCCAGCATTTT. Translating it yields CAWSPASLHGQPQHF.

The V call is TRBV14, the J call TRBJ2-2; D may be TRBD2 (6 bases). Trimming removed 4 bases at V and 4 bases at J, with 22 bases between. There are 18 residues in the CDR3. Germline CDR1 and CDR2: SGHDN and FVKESK. This chain's CDR3 is CASSRGGPSRPRTGELFF. In DNA, the CDR3 is TGTGCCAGCAGCCGAGGAGGGCCTTCCCGGCCCCGCACCGGGGAGCTGTTTTTT.

The V gene is TRBV7-2, the J gene TRBJ2-7; D is possibly TRBD2 (6 bases). The V end was cut by 4 bases, the J end by 7 bases, with 14 bases between. Germline V gene lookup returns CDR1 SGHTA and CDR2 FQGNSA. The CDR3 has 13 residues. CDR3 sequence (DNA): TGTGCCAGCAGCTCTGCTGCGGGGCGGGAGCAGTACTTC. The encoded protein is CASSSAAGREQYF.

This sequence joins TRBV7-9 and TRBJ1-5, with 8 bases lining up with TRBD1. The CDR3 consists of 14 residues. The germline gives CDR1 SEHNR, CDR2 FQNEAQ (reference sequence). V shed 6 bases, J shed 2 bases, and the junction held 3 bases outside the gene matches. The CDR3: CASSRGQGNQPQHF. In DNA, the CDR3 is TGTGCCAGCAGTAGGGGACAGGGCAATCAGCCCCAGCATTTT.

This chain uses TRBV11-2 with TRBJ2-1; D is ambiguous. The CDR3 extends over 15 amino acids. Per the germline V gene, CDR1 is SGHAT and CDR2 is FQNNGV. V lost 5 bases, J lost 0 bases, and 11 bases lay in between. CDR3 region: CASSNNPSSYNEQFF. In DNA, the CDR3 is TGTGCCAGCAGCAACAACCCGAGCTCCTACAATGAGCAGTTCTTC. Combining the CDR3 with reference TRBV11-2 and TRBJ2-1 gives the whole variable domain EAGVAQSPRYKIIEKRQSVAFWCNPISGHATLYWYQQILGQGPKLLIQFQNNGVVDDSQLPKDRFSAERLKGVDSTLKIQPAKLEDSAVYLCASSNNPSSYNEQFFGPGTRLTVL.

The genes are TRBV24-1 and TRBJ2-3, with a weak D call TRBD2 (7 bases). The V end lost 12 bases, the J end lost 0 bases, and 12 bases lay between the germline ends. The CDR3 contains 13 residues. The germline V gene encodes CDR1 KGHDR and CDR2 SFDVKD. The CDR3 region has the DNA TGTGCCGCGGGGGCAGGGAGCACAGATACGCAGTATTTT. It specifies CAAGAGSTDTQYF.

The V gene is TRBV24-1, the J gene TRBJ1-2; 7 bases agree with TRBD1. The CDR3 is 14 amino acids. J was trimmed by 10 bases and V by 4 bases; bases with no gene match: 11. Germline V CDR1 and CDR2: KGHDR, SFDVKD. CDR3: CATSDPSGQTNYTF. For the CDR3, the DNA is TGTGCCACCAGTGACCCATCGGGACAGACAAACTACACCTTC.

Here the CDR3 reads CAWEMDLYNEQFF. The CDR3 nucleotides read TGTGCCTGGGAAATGGACCTCTACAATGAGCAGTTCTTC. The rearrangement uses TRBV30 and TRBJ2-1, with D unresolved. Germline V gives CDR1 GTSNPN, CDR2 SVGIG (reference sequence). The length of the CDR3 is 13 residues. Trimming took 5 bases from V and 3 from J, leaving 11 bases between them.

The chain couples TRBV14 to TRBJ1-6; no reliable D call. The length of the CDR3 is 13 residues. Trimming pared 1 base from V and 7 bases from J, leaving 5 bases between. The germline CDR1 and CDR2 sequences are SGHDN and FVKESK. CDR3 protein: CASSQVGNSPLHF. The CDR3 DNA reads as TGTGCCAGCAGCCAAGTCGGAAATTCACCCCTCCACTTT.

In regard to this clonotype: The germline gene is not matched at one end of the junction; a read error may be the cause. The chain combines TRBV5-4 with TRBJ1-1; 9 nucleotides agree with TRBD1. There are 14 residues in the CDR3. The germline V gene has CDR1 SGHNT and CDR2 YYREEE (reference sequence). For the CDR3, the DNA is TGTGCCAGCAGCTTGGCGGGACAGGGATGGGGACTTAACTTT. It encodes CASSLAGQGWGLNF.

This chain uses TRBV7-8 with TRBJ1-2; maybe TRBD1 (6 bases). Germline assignment: CDR1 SGHVS and CDR2 FQNEAQ. This CDR3 is built from 13 residues. V lost 5 bases to trimming and J lost 4 bases, with 11 bases between them. CDR3 nucleotides: TGTGCCAGCAGCCAGACAGGACTCTATGGCTACACCTTC. Protein: CASSQTGLYGYTF.

The chain recombines TRBV11-1 with TRBJ2-7; weak D call: TRBD1 (6 bases). The germline V and J ends were trimmed by 2 bases and 3 bases, with 14 bases remaining between them. The CDR3 runs to 15 residues. Per germline, CDR1 SGHAT and CDR2 FQDESV (reference sequence). The CDR3 DNA follows: TGTGCCAGCAGCTTACACAGGGCGCTCGTCTACGAGCAGTACTTC. Translating gives CASSLHRALVYEQYF.

The V call is TRBV2, the J call TRBJ1-4, with 8 bases matching TRBD1. Germline-derived CDR1 and CDR2 are SNHLY and FYNNEI. The CDR3 contains 16 residues. With V trimmed by 7 bases and J by 7 bases, 14 bases remained unmatched. CDR3 sequence: CASIQGAARELEKLFF. For the CDR3, the DNA is TGTGCCAGCATCCAGGGGGCCGCGAGGGAGCTTGAAAAACTGTTTTTT.

V is TRBV29-1 and J is TRBJ1-2, with 7 bases identical to TRBD1. The germline gives CDR1 SQVTM, CDR2 ANQGSEA. The CDR3 sequence is 13 residues long. V was clipped by 7 bases and J by 3 bases; unmatched bases: 8. In DNA, the CDR3 is TGCAGCGGCTCGACAGGGTTGGACTATGGCTACACCTTC. Its protein product is CSGSTGLDYGYTF.

This chain joins TRBV10-3 and TRBJ1-5; 8 bases agree with TRBD1. Germline CDR1 and CDR2: ENHRY and SYGVKD. The V gene end was trimmed by 1 base and the J gene end by 6 bases; junction bases not matched to a gene: 5. The CDR3 totals 15 residues. This CDR3 reads CAISELTGGGQPQHF. Here the CDR3 DNA reads TGTGCCATCAGTGAGTTAACAGGGGGAGGTCAGCCCCAGCATTTT.

This clonotype was detected once. This chain joins TRBV5-1 and TRBJ2-7; D remains ambiguous. This CDR3 is built from 16 residues. V lost 3 bases to trimming and J lost 0 bases, with 16 bases between them. CDR1 and CDR2 from the germline V gene are SGHRS and YFSETQ. CDR3 sequence (DNA): TGCGCCAGCAGCTGGACCGCTCCCACCAGCTCCTACGAGCAGTACTTC. The encoded protein is CASSWTAPTSSYEQYF.

The rearrangement joins TRBV7-9 to TRBJ1-4, with D hard to call. The V and J ends lost 2 bases and 8 bases respectively, with 3 bases between them. CDR1 is SEHNR, CDR2 FQNEAQ, per germline (reference sequence). This CDR3 is built from 11 residues. The CDR3 DNA follows: TGTGCCAGCAGCTTATCCGAAAAACTGTTTTTT. Its protein product is CASSLSEKLFF.

This clonotype was counted a single time. The CDR3 DNA sequence: TGTGCCAGCAGCCAAGATCTCCACACAGATACGCAGTATTTT. Translation: CASSQDLHTDTQYF. This chain joins TRBV3-1 and TRBJ2-3; D is undetermined. CDR1 is LGHDT, CDR2 YNNKEL, per germline (reference sequence). CDR3 length: 14 amino acids. The V end lost 0 bases, the J end lost 2 bases, and 6 bases lay between the germline ends.